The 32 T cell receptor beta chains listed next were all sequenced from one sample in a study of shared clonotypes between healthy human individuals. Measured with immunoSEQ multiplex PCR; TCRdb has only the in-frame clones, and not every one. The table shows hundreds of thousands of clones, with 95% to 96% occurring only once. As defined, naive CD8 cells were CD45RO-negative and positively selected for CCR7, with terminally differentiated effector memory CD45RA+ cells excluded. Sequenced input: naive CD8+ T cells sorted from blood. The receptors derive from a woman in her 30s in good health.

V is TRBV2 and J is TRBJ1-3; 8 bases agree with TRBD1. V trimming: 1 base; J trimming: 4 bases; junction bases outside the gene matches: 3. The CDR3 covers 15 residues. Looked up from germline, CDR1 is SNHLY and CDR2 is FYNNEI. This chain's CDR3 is CASSEGTGKGNTIYF. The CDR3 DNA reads TGTGCCAGCAGTGAAGGGACAGGGAAGGGAAACACCATATATTTT.

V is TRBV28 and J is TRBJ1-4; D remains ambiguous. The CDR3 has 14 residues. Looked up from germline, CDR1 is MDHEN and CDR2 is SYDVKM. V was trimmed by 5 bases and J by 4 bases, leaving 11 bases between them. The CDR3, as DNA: TGTGCCAGCAGTCCCGTGTGGATTAATGAAAAACTGTTTTTT. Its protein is CASSPVWINEKLFF.

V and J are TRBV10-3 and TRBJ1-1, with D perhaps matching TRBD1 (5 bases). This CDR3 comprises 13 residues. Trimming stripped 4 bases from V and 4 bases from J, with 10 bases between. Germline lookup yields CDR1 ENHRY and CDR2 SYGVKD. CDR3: CAISGAGGTEAFF. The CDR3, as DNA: TGTGCCATCAGTGGGGCCGGGGGCACTGAAGCTTTCTTT.

For the CDR3, the DNA is TGTGCCAGCAGCTCAGTCAGTCCCAAGCGGGGAAACTACGAGCAGTACTTC. Translation gives CASSSVSPKRGNYEQYF. The rearrangement uses TRBV11-3 and TRBJ2-7; 7 positions agree with TRBD2. The CDR3 is 17 residues long. Germline V gene data show CDR1 as SGHNT and CDR2 as YENEEA. The J segment lost 3 bases and the V segment lost 4 bases, leaving 15 bases of the junction unmatched. Drawing the rest from reference TRBV11-3 and TRBJ2-7, the complete variable domain is EAGVVQSPRYKIIEKKQPVAFWCNPISGHNTLYWYLQNLGQGPELLIRYENEEAVDDSQLPKDRFSAERLKGVDSTLKIQPAELGDSAVYLCASSSVSPKRGNYEQYFGPGTRLTVT.

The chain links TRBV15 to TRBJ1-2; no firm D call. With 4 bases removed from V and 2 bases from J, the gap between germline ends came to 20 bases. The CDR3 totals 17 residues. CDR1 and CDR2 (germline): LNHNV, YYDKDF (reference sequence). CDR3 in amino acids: CATSMATEGSTNYGYTF. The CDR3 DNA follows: TGTGCCACCAGCATGGCGACGGAAGGTTCAACGAACTATGGCTACACCTTC.

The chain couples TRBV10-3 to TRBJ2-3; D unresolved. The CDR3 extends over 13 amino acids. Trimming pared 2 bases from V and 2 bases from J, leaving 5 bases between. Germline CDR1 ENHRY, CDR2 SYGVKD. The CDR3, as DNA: TGTGCCATCAGTGAGGTGGACACAGATACGCAGTATTTT. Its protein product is CAISEVDTDTQYF.

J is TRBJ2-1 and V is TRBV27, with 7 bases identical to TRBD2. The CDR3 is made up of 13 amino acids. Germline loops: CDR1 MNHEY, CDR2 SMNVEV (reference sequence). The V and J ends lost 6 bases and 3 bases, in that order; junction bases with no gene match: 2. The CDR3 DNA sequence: TGTGCCAGCAGCTGGACTAGCTACAATGAGCAGTTCTTC. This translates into CASSWTSYNEQFF.

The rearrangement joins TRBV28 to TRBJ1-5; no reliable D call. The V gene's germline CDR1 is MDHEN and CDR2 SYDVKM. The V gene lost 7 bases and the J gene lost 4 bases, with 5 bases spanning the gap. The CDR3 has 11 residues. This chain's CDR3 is CASNRNQPQHF. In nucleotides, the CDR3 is TGTGCCAGCAACCGAAATCAGCCCCAGCATTTT.

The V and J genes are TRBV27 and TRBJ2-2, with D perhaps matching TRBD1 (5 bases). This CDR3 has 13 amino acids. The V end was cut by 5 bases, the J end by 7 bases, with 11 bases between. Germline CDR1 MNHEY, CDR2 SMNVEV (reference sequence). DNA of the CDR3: TGTGCCAGCAGTATTGGACATTTCGGGGAGCTGTTTTTT. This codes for CASSIGHFGELFF.

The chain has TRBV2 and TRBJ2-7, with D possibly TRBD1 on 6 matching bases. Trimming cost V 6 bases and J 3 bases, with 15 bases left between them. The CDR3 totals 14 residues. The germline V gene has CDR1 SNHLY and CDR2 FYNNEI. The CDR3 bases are TGTGCCAGCAGAAGACCCGGGACAAACTACGAGCAGTACTTC. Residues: CASRRPGTNYEQYF.

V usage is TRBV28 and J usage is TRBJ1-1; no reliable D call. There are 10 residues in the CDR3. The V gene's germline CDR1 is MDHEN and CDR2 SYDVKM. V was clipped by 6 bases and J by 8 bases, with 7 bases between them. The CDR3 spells CASSTGEAFF. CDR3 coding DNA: TGTGCCAGCAGCACTGGAGAAGCTTTCTTT.

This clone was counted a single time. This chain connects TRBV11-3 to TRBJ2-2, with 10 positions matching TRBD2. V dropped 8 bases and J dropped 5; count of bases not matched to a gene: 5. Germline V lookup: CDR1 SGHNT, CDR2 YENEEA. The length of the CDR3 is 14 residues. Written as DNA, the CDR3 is TGTGCCAGCCGCCTGGGACTAGCGACCGGGGAGCTGTTTTTT. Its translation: CASRLGLATGELFF.

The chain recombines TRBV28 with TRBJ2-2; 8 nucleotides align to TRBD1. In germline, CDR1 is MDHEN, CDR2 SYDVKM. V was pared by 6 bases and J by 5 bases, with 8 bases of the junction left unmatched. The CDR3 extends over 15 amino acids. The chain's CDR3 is CASRSQGAATGELFF. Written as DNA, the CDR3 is TGTGCCAGCAGGTCGCAGGGGGCGGCTACCGGGGAGCTGTTTTTT.

In nucleotides, the CDR3 is TGTGCCAGCAGCCCCATGGAACGGGCCTACAATGAGCAGTTCTTC. Its protein product is CASSPMERAYNEQFF. The gene calls are TRBV7-6 and TRBJ2-1; no definite D call. The CDR3 runs 15 residues. V was trimmed by 5 bases and J by 2 bases, leaving 13 bases between them. The germline CDR1 and CDR2 sequences are SGHVS and FNYEAQ.

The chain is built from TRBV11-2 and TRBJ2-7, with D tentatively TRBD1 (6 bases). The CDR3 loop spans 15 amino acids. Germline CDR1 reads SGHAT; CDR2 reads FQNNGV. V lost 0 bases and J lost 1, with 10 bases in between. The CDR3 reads CASSLETGLSYEQYF. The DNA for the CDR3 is TGTGCCAGCAGCTTAGAGACAGGTCTGTCCTACGAGCAGTACTTC.

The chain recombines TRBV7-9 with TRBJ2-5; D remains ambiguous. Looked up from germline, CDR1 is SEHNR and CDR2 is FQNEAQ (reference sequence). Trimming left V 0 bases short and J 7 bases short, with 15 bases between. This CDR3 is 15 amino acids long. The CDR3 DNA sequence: TGTGCCAGCAGCTTAGCGCTTGCCATCCCCGGGACCCAGTACTTC. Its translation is CASSLALAIPGTQYF.

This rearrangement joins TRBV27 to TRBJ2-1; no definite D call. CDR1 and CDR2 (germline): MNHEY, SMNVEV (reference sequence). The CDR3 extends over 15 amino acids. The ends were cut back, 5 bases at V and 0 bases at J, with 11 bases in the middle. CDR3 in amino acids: CASSGELSSYNEQFF. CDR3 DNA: TGTGCCAGCAGTGGTGAGCTGAGCTCCTACAATGAGCAGTTCTTC.

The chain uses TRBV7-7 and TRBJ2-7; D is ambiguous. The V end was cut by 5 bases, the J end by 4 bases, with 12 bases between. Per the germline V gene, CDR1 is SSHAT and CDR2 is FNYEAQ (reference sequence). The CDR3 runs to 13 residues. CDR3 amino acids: CASSPRLGYEQYF. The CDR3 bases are TGTGCCAGCAGCCCCCGATTGGGTTACGAGCAGTACTTC.

This CDR3 is CASSWDADSNQPQHF. The CDR3, as DNA: TGTGCCAGCAGTTGGGACGCCGATAGCAATCAGCCCCAGCATTTT. This rearrangement joins TRBV28 to TRBJ1-5; D perhaps matches TRBD1 (5 bases). This CDR3 is built from 15 residues. Germline values: CDR1 MDHEN, CDR2 SYDVKM. Trimming cost V 4 bases and J 0 bases, with 10 bases left between them.

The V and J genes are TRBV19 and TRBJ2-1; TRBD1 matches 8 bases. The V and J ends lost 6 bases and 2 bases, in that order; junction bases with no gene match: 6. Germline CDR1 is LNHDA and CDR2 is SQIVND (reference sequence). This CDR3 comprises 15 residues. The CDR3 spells CASSHRQGTYNEQFF. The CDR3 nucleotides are TGTGCCAGTAGCCACAGACAGGGGACCTACAATGAGCAGTTCTTC.

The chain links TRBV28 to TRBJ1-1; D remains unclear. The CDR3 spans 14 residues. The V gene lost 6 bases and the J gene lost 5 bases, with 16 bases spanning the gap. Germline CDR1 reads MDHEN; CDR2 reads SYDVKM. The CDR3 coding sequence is TGTGCCAGCAGCATCCCGGAGGGAACAACTGAAGCTTTCTTT. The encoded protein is CASSIPEGTTEAFF.

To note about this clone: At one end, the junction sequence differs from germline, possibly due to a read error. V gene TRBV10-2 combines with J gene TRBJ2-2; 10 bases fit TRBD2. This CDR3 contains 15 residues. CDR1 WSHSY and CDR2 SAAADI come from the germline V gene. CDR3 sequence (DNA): TGCGCCAGCGGTGAACTAGCGGGGATAACCGGGGAGCTGTTTTTT. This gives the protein CASGELAGITGELFF.

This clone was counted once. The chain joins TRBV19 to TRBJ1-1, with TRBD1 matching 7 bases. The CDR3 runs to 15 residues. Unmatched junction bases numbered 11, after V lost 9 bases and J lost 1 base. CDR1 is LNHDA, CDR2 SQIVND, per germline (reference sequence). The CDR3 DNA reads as TGTGCCAGCAAACTTGCGGGACAGACGAACACTGAAGCTTTCTTT. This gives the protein CASKLAGQTNTEAFF.

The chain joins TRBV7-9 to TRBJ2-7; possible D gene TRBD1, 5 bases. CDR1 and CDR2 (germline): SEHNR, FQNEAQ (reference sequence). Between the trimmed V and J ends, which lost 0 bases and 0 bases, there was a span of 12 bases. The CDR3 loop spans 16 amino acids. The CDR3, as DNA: TGTGCCAGCAGCTTAGCGGGGCAGACAAGCTCCTACGAGCAGTACTTC. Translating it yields CASSLAGQTSSYEQYF.

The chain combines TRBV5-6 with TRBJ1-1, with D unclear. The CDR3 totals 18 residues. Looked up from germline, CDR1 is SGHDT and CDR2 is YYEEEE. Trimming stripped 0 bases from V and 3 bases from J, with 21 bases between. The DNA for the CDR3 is TGTGCCAGCAGCTTGGCCGGAGGGCCCCTTGGGTTGGACACTGAAGCTTTCTTT. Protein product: CASSLAGGPLGLDTEAFF.

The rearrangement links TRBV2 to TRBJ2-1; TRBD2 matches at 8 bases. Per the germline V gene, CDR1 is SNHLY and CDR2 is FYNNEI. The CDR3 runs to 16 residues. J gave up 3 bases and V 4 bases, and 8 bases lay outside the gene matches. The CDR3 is CASSVPSGSLYNEQFF. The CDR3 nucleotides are TGTGCCAGCAGTGTTCCCAGCGGGAGCCTCTACAATGAGCAGTTCTTC.

CDR3 nucleotide sequence: TGCGCCAGCAGGGGCCCCGGGACAGGGTCCTACGAGCAGTACTTC. Protein: CASRGPGTGSYEQYF. The chain has TRBV4-1 and TRBJ2-7; 9 bases line up with TRBD1. V trimming: 6 bases; J trimming: 1 base; junction bases outside the gene matches: 7. Germline values: CDR1 MGHRA, CDR2 YSYEKL. This CDR3 region has 15 residues.

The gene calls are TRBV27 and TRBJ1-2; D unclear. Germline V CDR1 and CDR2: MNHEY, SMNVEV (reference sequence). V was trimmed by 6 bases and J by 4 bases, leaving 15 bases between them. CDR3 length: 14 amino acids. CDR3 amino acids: CASSYDPGFYGYTF. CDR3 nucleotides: TGTGCCAGCAGCTACGACCCGGGGTTCTATGGCTACACCTTC.

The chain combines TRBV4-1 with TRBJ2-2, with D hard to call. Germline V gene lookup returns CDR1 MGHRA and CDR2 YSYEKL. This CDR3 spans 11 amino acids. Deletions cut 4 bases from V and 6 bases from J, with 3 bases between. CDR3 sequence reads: CASSRPGELFF. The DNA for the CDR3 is TGCGCCAGCAGCCGACCCGGGGAGCTGTTTTTT.

For the CDR3, the DNA is TGTGCCAGCAGCAGACAACTCCTTAGCTCCTACGAGCAGTACTTC. This gives the protein CASSRQLLSSYEQYF. The chain couples TRBV28 to TRBJ2-7; D unclear. The CDR3 has 15 residues. V lost 6 bases, J lost 0 bases, and 15 bases lay in between. The germline gives CDR1 MDHEN, CDR2 SYDVKM.

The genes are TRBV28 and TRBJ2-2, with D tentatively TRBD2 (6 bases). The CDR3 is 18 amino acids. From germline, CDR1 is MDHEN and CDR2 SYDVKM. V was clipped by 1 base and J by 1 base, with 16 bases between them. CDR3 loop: CASSLYRGLSGNTGELFF. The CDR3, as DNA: TGTGCCAGCAGTTTATACCGGGGGTTGAGCGGGAACACCGGGGAGCTGTTTTTT.

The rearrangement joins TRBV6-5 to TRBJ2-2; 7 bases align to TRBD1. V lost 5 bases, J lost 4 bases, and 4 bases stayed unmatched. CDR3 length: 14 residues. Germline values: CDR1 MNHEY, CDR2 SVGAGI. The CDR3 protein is CASSQTGSTGELFF. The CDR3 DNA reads TGTGCCAGCAGTCAGACAGGGTCCACCGGGGAGCTGTTTTTT.